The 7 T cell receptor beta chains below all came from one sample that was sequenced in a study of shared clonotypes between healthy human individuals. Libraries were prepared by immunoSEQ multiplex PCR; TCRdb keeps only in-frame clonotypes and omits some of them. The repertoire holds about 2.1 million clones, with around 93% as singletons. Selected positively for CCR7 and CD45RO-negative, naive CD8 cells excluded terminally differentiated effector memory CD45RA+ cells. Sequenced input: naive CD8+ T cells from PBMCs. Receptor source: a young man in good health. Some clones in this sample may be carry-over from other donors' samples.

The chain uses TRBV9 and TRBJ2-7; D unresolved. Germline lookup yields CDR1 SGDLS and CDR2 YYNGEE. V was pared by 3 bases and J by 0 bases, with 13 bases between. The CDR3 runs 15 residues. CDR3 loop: CASSAHQRSSYEQYF. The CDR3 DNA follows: TGTGCCAGCAGCGCCCACCAGAGGAGCTCCTACGAGCAGTACTTC. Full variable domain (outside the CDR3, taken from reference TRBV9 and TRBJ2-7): DSGVTQTPKHLITATGQRVTLRCSPRSGDLSVYWYQQSLDQGLQFLIQYYNGEERAKGNILERFSAQQFPDLHSELNLSSLELGDSALYFCASSAHQRSSYEQYFGPGTRLTVT.

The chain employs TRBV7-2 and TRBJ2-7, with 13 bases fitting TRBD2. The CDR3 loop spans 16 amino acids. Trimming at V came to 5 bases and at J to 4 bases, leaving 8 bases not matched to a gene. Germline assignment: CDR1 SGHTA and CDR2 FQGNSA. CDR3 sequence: CASSIGLAGAGYEQYF. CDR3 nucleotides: TGTGCCAGCAGCATAGGACTAGCGGGAGCTGGGTACGAGCAGTACTTC.

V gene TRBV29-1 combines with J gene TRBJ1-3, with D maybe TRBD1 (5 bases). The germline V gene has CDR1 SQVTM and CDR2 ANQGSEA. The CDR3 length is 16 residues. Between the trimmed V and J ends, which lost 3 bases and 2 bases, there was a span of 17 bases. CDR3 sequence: CSVDGAEGSPGNTIYF. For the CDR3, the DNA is TGCAGCGTTGATGGCGCGGAGGGGTCCCCTGGAAACACCATATATTTT.

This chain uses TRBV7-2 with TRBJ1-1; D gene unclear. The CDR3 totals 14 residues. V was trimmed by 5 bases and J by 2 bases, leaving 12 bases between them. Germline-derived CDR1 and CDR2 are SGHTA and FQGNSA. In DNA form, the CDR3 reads TGTGCCAGCAGCCGGACGGGGTTTAACACTGAAGCTTTCTTT. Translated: CASSRTGFNTEAFF.

The CDR3 protein is CASNTIGQGEFGANVLTF. DNA for the CDR3: TGTGCCAGCAACACTATAGGACAGGGGGAGTTTGGGGCCAACGTCCTGACTTTC. The rearrangement links TRBV2 to TRBJ2-6; TRBD1 matches 10 bases. This CDR3 comprises 18 residues. The V segment lost 7 bases and the J segment 3 bases; nucleotides outside the gene matches: 12. Germline assignment: CDR1 SNHLY and CDR2 FYNNEI. Full variable domain (remainder filled in from reference TRBV2 and TRBJ2-6): EPEVTQTPSHQVTQMGQEVILRCVPISNHLYFYWYRQILGQKVEFLVSFYNNEISEKSEIFDDQFSVERPDGSNFTLKIRSTKLEDSAMYFCASNTIGQGEFGANVLTFGAGSRLTVL.

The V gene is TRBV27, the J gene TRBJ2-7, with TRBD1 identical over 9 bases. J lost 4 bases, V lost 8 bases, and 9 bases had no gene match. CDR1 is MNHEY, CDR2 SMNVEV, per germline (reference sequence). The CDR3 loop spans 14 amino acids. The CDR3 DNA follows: TGTGCCAGCTCAGCGGGACAGGGTGGATACGAGCAGTACTTC. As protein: CASSAGQGGYEQYF.

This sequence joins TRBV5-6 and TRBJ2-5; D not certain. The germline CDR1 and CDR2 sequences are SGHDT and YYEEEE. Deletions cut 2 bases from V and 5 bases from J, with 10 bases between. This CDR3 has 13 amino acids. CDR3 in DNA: TGTGCCAGCAGCTTAATGTATAGCGAGACCCAGTACTTC. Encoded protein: CASSLMYSETQYF. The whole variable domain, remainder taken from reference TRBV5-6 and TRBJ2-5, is DAGVTQSPTHLIKTRGQQVTLRCSPKSGHDTVSWYQQALGQGPQFIFQYYEEEERQRGNFPDRFSGHQFPNYSSELNVNALLLGDSALYLCASSLMYSETQYFGPGTRLLVL.